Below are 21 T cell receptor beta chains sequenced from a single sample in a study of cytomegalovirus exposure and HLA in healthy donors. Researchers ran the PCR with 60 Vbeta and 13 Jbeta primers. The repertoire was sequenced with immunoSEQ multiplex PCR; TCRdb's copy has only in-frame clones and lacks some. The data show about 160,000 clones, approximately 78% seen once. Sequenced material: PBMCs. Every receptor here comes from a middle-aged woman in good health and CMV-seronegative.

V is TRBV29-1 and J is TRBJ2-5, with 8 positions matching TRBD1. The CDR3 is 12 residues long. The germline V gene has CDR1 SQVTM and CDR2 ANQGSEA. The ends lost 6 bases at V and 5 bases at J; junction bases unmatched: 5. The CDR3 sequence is CSVGQGPETQYF. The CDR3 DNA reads TGCAGCGTCGGACAGGGTCCCGAGACCCAGTACTTC. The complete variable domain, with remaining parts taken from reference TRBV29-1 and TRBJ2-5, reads SAVISQKPSRDICQRGTSLTIQCQVDSQVTMMFWYRQQPGQSLTLIATANQGSEATYESGFVIDKFPISRPNLTFSTLTVSNMSPEDSSIYLCSVGQGPETQYFGPGTRLLVL.

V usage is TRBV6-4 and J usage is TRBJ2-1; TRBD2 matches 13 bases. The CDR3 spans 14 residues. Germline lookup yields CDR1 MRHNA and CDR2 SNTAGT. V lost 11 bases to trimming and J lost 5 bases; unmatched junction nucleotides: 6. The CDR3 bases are TGTGCCCTACTTGGGACTAGCGGGGACAATGAGCAGTTCTTC. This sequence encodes CALLGTSGDNEQFF.

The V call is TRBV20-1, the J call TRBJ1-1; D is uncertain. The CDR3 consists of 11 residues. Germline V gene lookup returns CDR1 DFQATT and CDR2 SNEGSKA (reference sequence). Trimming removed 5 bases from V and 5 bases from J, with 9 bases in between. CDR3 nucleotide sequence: TGCAGTGCTCGGAGACCGACTGAAGCTTTCTTT. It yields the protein CSARRPTEAFF.

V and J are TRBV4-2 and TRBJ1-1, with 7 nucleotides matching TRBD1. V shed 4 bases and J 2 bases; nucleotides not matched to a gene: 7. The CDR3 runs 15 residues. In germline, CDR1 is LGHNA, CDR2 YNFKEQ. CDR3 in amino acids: CASSRLTGPNTEAFF. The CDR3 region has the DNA TGTGCCAGCAGCCGGCTGACAGGGCCTAACACTGAAGCTTTCTTT.

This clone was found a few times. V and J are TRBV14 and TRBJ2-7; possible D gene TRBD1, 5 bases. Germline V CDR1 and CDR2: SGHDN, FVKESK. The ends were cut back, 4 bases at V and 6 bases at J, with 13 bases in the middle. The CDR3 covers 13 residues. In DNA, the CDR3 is TGTGCCAGCAGCCGGATGCAGGGAAGCGAGCAGTACTTC. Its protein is CASSRMQGSEQYF.

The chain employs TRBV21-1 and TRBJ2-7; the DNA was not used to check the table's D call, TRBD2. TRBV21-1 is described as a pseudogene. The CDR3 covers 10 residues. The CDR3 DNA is TGTGCCAGCAGCAAAGGGACTAGCCCTTTC. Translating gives CASSKGTSPF.

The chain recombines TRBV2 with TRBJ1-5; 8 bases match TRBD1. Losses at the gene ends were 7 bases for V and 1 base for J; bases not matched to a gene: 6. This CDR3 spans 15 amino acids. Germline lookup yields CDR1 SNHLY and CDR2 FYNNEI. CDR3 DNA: TGTGCCAGCACCCCGACAGGGGAGAGCAATCAGCCCCAGCATTTT. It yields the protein CASTPTGESNQPQHF.

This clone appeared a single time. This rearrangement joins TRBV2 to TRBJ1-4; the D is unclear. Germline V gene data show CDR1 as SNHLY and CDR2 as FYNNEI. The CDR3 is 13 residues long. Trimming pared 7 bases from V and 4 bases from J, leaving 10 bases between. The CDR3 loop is CASIDGGNEKLFF. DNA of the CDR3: TGTGCCAGCATAGACGGAGGTAATGAAAAACTGTTTTTT.

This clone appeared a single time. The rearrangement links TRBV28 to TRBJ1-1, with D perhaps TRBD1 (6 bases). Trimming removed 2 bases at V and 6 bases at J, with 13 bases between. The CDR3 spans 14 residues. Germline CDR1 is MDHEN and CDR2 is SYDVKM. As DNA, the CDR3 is TGTGCCAGCAGTTTAGGGCAGGGGAAGGCTGAAGCTTTCTTT. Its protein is CASSLGQGKAEAFF.

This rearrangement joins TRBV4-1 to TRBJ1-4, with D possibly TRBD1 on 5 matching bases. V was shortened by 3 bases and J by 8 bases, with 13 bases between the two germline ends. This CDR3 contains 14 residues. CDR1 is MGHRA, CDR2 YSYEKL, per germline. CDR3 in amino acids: CASSQAGIGEKLFF. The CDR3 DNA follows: TGCGCCAGCAGCCAGGCAGGGATCGGAGAAAAACTGTTTTTT.

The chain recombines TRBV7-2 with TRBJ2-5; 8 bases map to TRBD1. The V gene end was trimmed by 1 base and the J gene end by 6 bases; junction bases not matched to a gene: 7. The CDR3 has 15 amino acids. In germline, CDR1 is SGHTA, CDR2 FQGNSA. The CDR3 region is CASSLDRGILKTQYF. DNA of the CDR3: TGTGCCAGCAGCTTAGACAGGGGGATTCTGAAGACCCAGTACTTC.

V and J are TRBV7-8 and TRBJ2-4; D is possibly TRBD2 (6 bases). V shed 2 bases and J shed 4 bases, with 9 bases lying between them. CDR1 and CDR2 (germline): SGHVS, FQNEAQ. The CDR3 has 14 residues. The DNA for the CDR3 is TGTGCCAGCAGCTTATGGACTAATAAAAACATTCAGTACTTC. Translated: CASSLWTNKNIQYF.

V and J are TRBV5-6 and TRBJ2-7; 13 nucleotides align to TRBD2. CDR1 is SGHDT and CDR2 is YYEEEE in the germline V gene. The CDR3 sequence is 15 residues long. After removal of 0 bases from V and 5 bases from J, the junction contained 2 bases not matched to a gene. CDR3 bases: TGTGCCAGCAGCTTGGTGGGGACTAGCGGGAACGAGCAGTACTTC. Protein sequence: CASSLVGTSGNEQYF. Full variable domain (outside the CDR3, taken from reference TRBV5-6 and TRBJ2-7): DAGVTQSPTHLIKTRGQQVTLRCSPKSGHDTVSWYQQALGQGPQFIFQYYEEEERQRGNFPDRFSGHQFPNYSSELNVNALLLGDSALYLCASSLVGTSGNEQYFGPGTRLTVT.

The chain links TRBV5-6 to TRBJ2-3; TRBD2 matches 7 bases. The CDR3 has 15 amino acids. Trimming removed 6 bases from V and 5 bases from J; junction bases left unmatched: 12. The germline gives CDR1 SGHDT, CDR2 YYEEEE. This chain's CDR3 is CASTYWGGWLDTQYF. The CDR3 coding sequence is TGTGCCAGCACCTATTGGGGGGGTTGGTTAGATACGCAGTATTTT.

The CDR3 region has the DNA TGTGCCAGTACCGTCACAGGGGGCGGTGGCTACACCTTC. Its translation is CASTVTGGGGYTF. J is TRBJ1-2 and V is TRBV19; 9 positions match TRBD1. CDR1 is LNHDA and CDR2 is SQIVND in the germline V gene (reference sequence). J gave up 7 bases and V 7 bases, and 7 bases lay outside the gene matches. The CDR3 covers 13 residues.

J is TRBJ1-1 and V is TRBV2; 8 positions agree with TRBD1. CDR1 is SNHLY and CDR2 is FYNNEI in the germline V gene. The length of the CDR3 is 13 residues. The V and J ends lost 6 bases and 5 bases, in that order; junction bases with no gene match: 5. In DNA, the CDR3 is TGTGCCAGCAGAGGACAGGGAATAACTGAAGCTTTCTTT. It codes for CASRGQGITEAFF.

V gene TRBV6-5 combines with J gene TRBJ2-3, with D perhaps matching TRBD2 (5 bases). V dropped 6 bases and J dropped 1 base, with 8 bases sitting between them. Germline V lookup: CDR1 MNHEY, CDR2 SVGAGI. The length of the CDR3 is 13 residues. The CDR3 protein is CASSTAGTDTQYF. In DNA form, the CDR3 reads TGTGCCAGCAGCACAGCGGGCACAGATACGCAGTATTTT.

The CDR3 DNA sequence: TGTGCCAGCAGCAGGAGCAGTGCTGGAAACACCATATATTTT. Its protein is CASSRSSAGNTIYF. This sequence joins TRBV7-2 and TRBJ1-3; D is unresolved. The germline V gene encodes CDR1 SGHTA and CDR2 FQGNSA. The CDR3 runs to 14 residues. V gave up 5 bases and J gave up 2 bases, with 10 bases separating them.

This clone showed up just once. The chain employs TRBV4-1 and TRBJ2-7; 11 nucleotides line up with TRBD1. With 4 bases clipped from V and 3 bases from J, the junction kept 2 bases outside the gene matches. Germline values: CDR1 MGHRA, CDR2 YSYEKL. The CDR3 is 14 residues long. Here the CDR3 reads CASSPGQGDYEQYF. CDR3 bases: TGCGCCAGCAGCCCGGGACAGGGGGACTACGAGCAGTACTTC.

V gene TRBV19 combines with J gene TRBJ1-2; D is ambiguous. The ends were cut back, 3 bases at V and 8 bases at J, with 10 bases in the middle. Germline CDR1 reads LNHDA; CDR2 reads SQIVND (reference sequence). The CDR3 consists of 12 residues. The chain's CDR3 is CASSIGGVGYTF. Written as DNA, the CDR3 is TGTGCCAGTAGTATTGGCGGGGTCGGCTACACCTTC.

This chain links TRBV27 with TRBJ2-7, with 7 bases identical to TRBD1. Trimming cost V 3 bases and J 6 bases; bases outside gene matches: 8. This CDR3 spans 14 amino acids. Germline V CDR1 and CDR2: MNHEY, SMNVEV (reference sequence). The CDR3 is CASSFQGVNREQYF. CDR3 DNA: TGTGCCAGCAGTTTTCAGGGGGTGAATCGCGAGCAGTACTTC.